One sample yielded the 27 T cell receptor beta chains listed below, sequenced in a study of technical replicates of blood from a few donors. Clones were read by immunoSEQ multiplex PCR, and TCRdb kept only the in-frame ones, dropping some. In the table there are tens of thousands of clones, about 91% of which are singletons. Sequencing input: T cells isolated from PBMCs. The receptors originated from a human donor in good health. Some clones in this sample may be carry-over from other donors' samples.

Only one count was recorded for this clone. The CDR3 bases are TGTGCCAGCAGCTTAAGTTGGACAGGGGCCTACGAGCAGTACTTC. This sequence encodes CASSLSWTGAYEQYF. The chain uses TRBV7-9 and TRBJ2-7; 9 nucleotides match TRBD1. Germline assignment: CDR1 SEHNR and CDR2 FQNEAQ (reference sequence). Unmatched junction bases numbered 4, after V lost 2 bases and J lost 2 bases. The CDR3 has 15 amino acids. Full variable domain (remainder filled in from reference TRBV7-9 and TRBJ2-7): DTGVSQNPRHKITKRGQNVTFRCDPISEHNRLYWYRQTLGQGPEFLTYFQNEAQLEKSRLLSDRFSAERPKGSFSTLEIQRTEQGDSAMYLCASSLSWTGAYEQYFGPGTRLTVT.

The chain carries TRBV13 and TRBJ1-2; TRBD1 might be the D (6 bases). Germline CDR1 reads PRHDT; CDR2 reads FYEKMQ (reference sequence). Trimming left V 5 bases short and J 7 bases short, with 17 bases between. The CDR3 has 14 amino acids. CDR3 loop: CASSTRGGLSGYTF. CDR3 nucleotide sequence: TGTGCCAGCAGCACCCGGGGGGGGCTAAGTGGCTACACCTTC.

A single count supports this clone. The rearrangement links TRBV18 to TRBJ2-7, with D perhaps matching TRBD2 (5 bases). CDR1 and CDR2 (germline): KGHSH, LQKENI. This CDR3 has 17 amino acids. Trimming pared 2 bases from V and 0 bases from J, leaving 17 bases between. DNA of the CDR3: TGTGCCAGCTCACCAATTTATAGCGACCTAAGCTCCTACGAGCAGTACTTC. The encoded protein is CASSPIYSDLSSYEQYF.

V and J are TRBV7-2 and TRBJ2-1; 9 nucleotides agree with TRBD2. The V and J ends lost 4 bases and 15 bases, in that order; junction bases with no gene match: 10. Germline V gives CDR1 SGHTA, CDR2 FQGNSA. The CDR3 length is 13 residues. CDR3 nucleotide sequence: TGTGCCAGCAGCTATACCGGGACTAGCTACGGGTTCTTC. Translating gives CASSYTGTSYGFF.

This chain connects TRBV9 to TRBJ2-6, with TRBD1 identical over 9 bases. V lost 2 bases and J lost 9; bases outside the gene matches: 21. The CDR3 consists of 20 residues. Per the germline V gene, CDR1 is SGDLS and CDR2 is YYNGEE. The CDR3 DNA sequence: TGTGCCAGCAGCGTCACAGGGGGCTCGGGACTGGGGGGTCGTGGCAACGTCCTGACTTTC. This sequence encodes CASSVTGGSGLGGRGNVLTF.

The chain has TRBV19 and TRBJ2-5; a weak D match, TRBD2 (7 bases). The CDR3 extends over 13 amino acids. CDR1 is LNHDA and CDR2 is SQIVND in the germline V gene (reference sequence). The germline V and J ends were trimmed by 6 bases and 5 bases, with 13 bases remaining between them. The CDR3 coding sequence is TGTGCCAGTAGCAATAGGGGGGGGGAGACCCAGTACTTC. Protein sequence: CASSNRGGETQYF.

The J gene is TRBJ1-5, the V gene TRBV9; maybe TRBD1 (6 bases). CDR1 and CDR2 from the germline V gene are SGDLS and YYNGEE. The CDR3 totals 16 residues. Trimming left V 4 bases short and J 2 bases short, with 16 bases between. The CDR3 loop is CASSLGGGQGNQPQHF. The CDR3 DNA reads TGTGCCAGCAGCCTAGGCGGGGGGCAAGGCAATCAGCCCCAGCATTTT.

The chain carries TRBV18 and TRBJ1-5; 12 positions agree with TRBD1. The CDR3 runs to 17 residues. The V gene end was trimmed by 2 bases and the J gene end by 3 bases; junction bases not matched to a gene: 5. The germline CDR1 and CDR2 sequences are KGHSH and LQKENI. CDR3 sequence (DNA): TGTGCCAGCTCACCAGGGGGACAGGGGGCTCTCAATCAGCCCCAGCATTTT. This gives the protein CASSPGGQGALNQPQHF.

The chain links TRBV7-6 to TRBJ2-2; no clear D. CDR1 and CDR2 from the germline V gene are SGHVS and FNYEAQ. With 0 bases removed from V and 3 bases from J, the gap between germline ends came to 5 bases. The CDR3 loop spans 14 amino acids. The CDR3 region is CASSLALYTGELFF. CDR3 coding DNA: TGTGCCAGCAGCTTAGCACTTTACACCGGGGAGCTGTTTTTT. The full variable domain, its missing parts supplied by reference TRBV7-6 and TRBJ2-2, is GAGVSQSPRYKVTKRGQDVALRCDPISGHVSLYWYRQALGQGPEFLTYFNYEAQQDKSGLPNDRFSAERPEGSISTLTIQRTEQRDSAMYRCASSLALYTGELFFGEGSRLTVL.

V and J are TRBV19 and TRBJ1-4; TRBD1 agrees at 7 bases. V lost 11 bases and J lost 7; bases outside the gene matches: 13. Germline lookup yields CDR1 LNHDA and CDR2 SQIVND (reference sequence). This CDR3 has 14 residues. CDR3: CACRRGQNVEKLFF. For the CDR3, the DNA is TGTGCCTGTCGGAGGGGACAGAATGTTGAAAAACTGTTTTTT.

The rearrangement links TRBV2 to TRBJ2-3; 7 positions match TRBD1. The CDR3 covers 15 residues. Germline loops: CDR1 SNHLY, CDR2 FYNNEI. The ends lost 8 bases at V and 2 bases at J; junction bases unmatched: 10. CDR3 in DNA: TGTGCCAGCGAGGGTGGGACAGCTCACACAGATACGCAGTATTTT. Amino acids: CASEGGTAHTDTQYF.

The V and J genes are TRBV5-1 and TRBJ2-7, with a possible D match to TRBD2 (5 bases). This CDR3 has 12 amino acids. Per the germline V gene, CDR1 is SGHRS and CDR2 is YFSETQ. V lost 5 bases and J 5 bases, leaving 11 bases between the germline ends. DNA of the CDR3: TGCGCCAGCAGTCAAGGACTCCACGAGCAGTACTTC. It yields the protein CASSQGLHEQYF.

The chain has TRBV5-4 and TRBJ2-1; 14 positions match TRBD2. CDR3 length: 16 residues. The germline V gene encodes CDR1 SGHNT and CDR2 YYREEE (reference sequence). J was trimmed by 4 bases and V by 4 bases; bases with no gene match: 4. The CDR3 is CASSPGLAGAYNEQFF. In DNA, the CDR3 is TGTGCCAGCAGCCCGGGACTAGCGGGAGCTTACAATGAGCAGTTCTTC.

The chain joins TRBV5-1 to TRBJ1-2, with D perhaps matching TRBD1 (5 bases). Looked up from germline, CDR1 is SGHRS and CDR2 is YFSETQ. The CDR3 totals 17 residues. V gave up 4 bases and J gave up 1 base, with 20 bases separating them. The CDR3 DNA is TGCGCCAGCAGCCTGGATGTCAAAAAAGGGGATAACTATGGCTACACCTTC. Its protein is CASSLDVKKGDNYGYTF.

The chain's CDR3 is CASSQYGGSGGEQYF. The CDR3 DNA reads as TGTGCCAGCAGCCAGTACGGCGGGTCAGGTGGGGAGCAGTACTTC. V usage is TRBV14 and J usage is TRBJ2-7; possibly TRBD2 for D (5 bases). V lost 3 bases and J lost 7, with 19 bases in between. The germline V gene encodes CDR1 SGHDN and CDR2 FVKESK. This CDR3 spans 15 amino acids.

V is TRBV5-6 and J is TRBJ1-3, with D possibly matching TRBD1 (5 bases). The length of the CDR3 is 14 residues. V was shortened by 0 bases and J by 2 bases, with 6 bases between the two germline ends. From germline, CDR1 is SGHDT and CDR2 YYEEEE. CDR3 coding DNA: TGTGCCAGCAGCTTGGTGGGGCCTGGAAACACCATATATTTT. It specifies CASSLVGPGNTIYF.

The J gene is TRBJ2-3, the V gene TRBV29-1; D is ambiguous. Trimming stripped 2 bases from V and 3 bases from J, with 9 bases between. CDR3 length: 13 residues. CDR1 and CDR2 (germline): SQVTM, ANQGSEA. The CDR3 loop is CSVEYDITDTQYF. The CDR3 region has the DNA TGCAGCGTTGAATATGACATAACAGATACGCAGTATTTT.

V gene TRBV4-3 combines with J gene TRBJ1-2; TRBD1 might be the D (5 bases). Germline CDR1 and CDR2: LGHNA and YSLEER. The CDR3 has 14 residues. Trimming stripped 0 bases from V and 5 bases from J, with 10 bases between. The CDR3 here is CASSQEMQGYGYTF. In DNA, the CDR3 is TGCGCCAGCAGCCAAGAAATGCAGGGTTATGGCTACACCTTC.

The rearrangement uses TRBV5-1 and TRBJ2-1; 9 bases agree with TRBD2. V shed 0 bases and J 5 bases; nucleotides not matched to a gene: 3. CDR1 SGHRS and CDR2 YFSETQ come from the germline V gene. This CDR3 is 15 amino acids long. This CDR3 reads CASSLAPSGNNEQFF. The CDR3 DNA is TGCGCCAGCAGCTTGGCCCCTAGCGGGAACAATGAGCAGTTCTTC.

The chain is built from TRBV9 and TRBJ2-1, with D maybe TRBD1 (5 bases). The CDR3 extends over 14 amino acids. The V and J ends lost 1 base and 6 bases respectively, with 11 bases between them. Germline CDR1 is SGDLS and CDR2 is YYNGEE. The CDR3 sequence: CASSVSSRANEQFF. For the CDR3, the DNA is TGTGCCAGCAGCGTATCCAGCAGGGCCAATGAGCAGTTCTTC.

V usage is TRBV14 and J usage is TRBJ2-1; 7 bases are shared with TRBD2. CDR1 SGHDN and CDR2 FVKESK come from the germline V gene. CDR3 length: 18 amino acids. V lost 1 base to trimming and J lost 0 bases; unmatched junction nucleotides: 9. As DNA, the CDR3 is TGTGCCAGCAGCCAAGGATCTAGCGGCCGATTCTCCTACAATGAGCAGTTCTTC. Encoded protein: CASSQGSSGRFSYNEQFF.

This sequence joins TRBV5-1 and TRBJ1-1; D remains ambiguous. CDR3 length: 16 amino acids. Germline V gene lookup returns CDR1 SGHRS and CDR2 YFSETQ. V lost 0 bases to trimming and J lost 5 bases, with 17 bases between them. The CDR3 sequence is CASSLGPPGTLTEAFF. The CDR3 nucleotides are TGCGCCAGCAGCTTGGGACCTCCAGGAACCCTAACTGAAGCTTTCTTT.

This rearrangement joins TRBV29-1 to TRBJ1-4, with D hard to call. There are 15 residues in the CDR3. CDR1 and CDR2 from the germline V gene are SQVTM and ANQGSEA. Trimming took off 8 bases at V and 0 bases at J, with 16 bases between the two ends. The CDR3 sequence: CSLSGETSTNEKLFF. As DNA, the CDR3 is TGCAGCCTCTCGGGAGAAACGTCAACTAATGAAAAACTGTTTTTT.

V gene TRBV10-3 combines with J gene TRBJ2-3; possible D gene TRBD2, 6 bases. Trimming shortened V by 6 bases and J by 4 bases, and 14 bases separated the two germline ends. CDR1 is ENHRY, CDR2 SYGVKD, per germline. The length of the CDR3 is 14 residues. In DNA form, the CDR3 reads TGTGCCATCAGGGACGGGAGCTGGGCAGATACGCAGTATTTT. The encoded protein is CAIRDGSWADTQYF.

V usage is TRBV19 and J usage is TRBJ1-1; the D gene is possibly TRBD1 (6 bases). CDR3 length: 14 residues. Germline-derived CDR1 and CDR2 are LNHDA and SQIVND (reference sequence). Trimming removed 7 bases at V and 1 base at J, with 13 bases between. CDR3 sequence: CASNFGGGNTEAFF. For the CDR3, the DNA is TGTGCCAGTAATTTTGGGGGCGGGAACACTGAAGCTTTCTTT.

This clone was picked up one time. The rearrangement joins TRBV6-6 to TRBJ1-5; weak D call: TRBD1 (5 bases). Trimming took 7 bases from V and 0 from J, leaving 10 bases between them. CDR3 length equals 14 residues. Germline loops: CDR1 MNHNY, CDR2 SVGAGI (reference sequence). CDR3 amino acids: CASTGGYSNQPQHF. DNA for the CDR3: TGTGCCAGCACCGGGGGATATAGCAATCAGCCCCAGCATTTT.

The chain combines TRBV5-1 with TRBJ2-2; TRBD2 matches at 11 bases. This CDR3 contains 16 residues. V gave up 0 bases and J gave up 3 bases; unmatched junction bases: 1. The germline V gene has CDR1 SGHRS and CDR2 YFSETQ. Here the CDR3 DNA reads TGCGCCAGCAGCTTGGGACTAGCGGGATACACCGGGGAGCTGTTTTTT. The encoded protein is CASSLGLAGYTGELFF.